This T cell receptor (beta chain) was captured by sequencing in a study of shared clonotypes between healthy human individuals. Looked up from germline, CDR1 is KGHSH and CDR2 is LQKENI. The CDR3 totals 15 residues. V lost 6 bases to trimming and J lost 2 bases, with 16 bases between them. Assay used: immunoSEQ multiplex PCR; TCRdb lists only in-frame clones, some missing. The data show approximately 2.1 million clones, over 90% seen once. The sequence came from a man aged 18 to 29 in good health. Some clones in this sample may be carry-over from other donors' samples. The sample comprised naive CD4+ T cells from PBMCs. Regarding subset: CD45RA+ positively selected. The chain combines TRBV18 with TRBJ1-2, with D uncertain. The DNA of the CDR3 is TGTGCCAGCTCCGAGAGGAGGGATACGAACTATGGCTACACCTTC. Its translation: CASSERRDTNYGYTF. The entire variable domain, with the rest obtained from reference TRBV18 and TRBJ1-2, is as follows: NAGVMQNPRHLVRRRGQEARLRCSPMKGHSHVYWYRQLPEEGLKFMVYLQKENIIDESGMPKERFSAEFPKEGPSILRIQQVVRGDSAAYFCASSERRDTNYGYTFGSGTRLTVV.